The rows below give T cell receptor beta chains drawn from one sample of a study of shared clonotypes between healthy human individuals. TCRdb's copy holds only in-frame clones and misses some; the assay was immunoSEQ multiplex PCR. The sample carries some 2,000,000 clones, 90% to 95% recorded once. The specimen sequenced was naive CD4+ T cells sorted from blood. These receptors all come from a man aged 18 to 35 in good health. Both conserved end residues are part of each CDR3. The order of the fields is D gene, CDR3 length, J gene, clone size, V gene, CDR3 protein, CDR3 DNA. The D gene is left open where the match is weak. Part of the rows lack a size; the others show once, few, many or a class for expanded clones.

NA | 14 | TRBJ1-4 | NA | TRBV4-3 | CASSPGTGNEKLFF | TGCGCCAGCAGCCCCGGGACCGGTAATGAAAAACTGTTTTTT
NA | 15 | TRBJ1-5 | NA | TRBV5-1 | CASSPGGASNQPQHF | TGCGCCAGCAGCCCGGGGGGAGCTAGCAATCAGCCCCAGCATTTT
NA | 16 | TRBJ2-2 | NA | TRBV5-1 | CASSLGVQGSTGELFF | TGCGCCAGCAGCTTGGGAGTACAGGGTAGCACCGGGGAGCTGTTTTTT
NA | 13 | TRBJ2-1 | NA | TRBV11-3 | CASSHGRYHEQFF | TGTGCCAGCAGCCACGGGAGATACCATGAGCAGTTCTTC
TRBD1 | 17 | TRBJ2-3 | NA | TRBV18 | CASSPRQGAGGTDTQYF | TGTGCCAGCTCACCACGCCAGGGGGCCGGCGGCACAGATACGCAGTATTTT
NA | 14 | TRBJ1-6 | NA | TRBV11-3 | CASSLYPVASPLHF | TGTGCCAGCAGCTTATACCCGGTGGCTTCACCCCTCCACTTT
TRBD1 | 15 | TRBJ2-2 | NA | TRBV11-2 | CASSFGTGRAGELFF | TGTGCCAGCAGCTTCGGGACAGGCCGAGCCGGGGAGCTGTTTTTT
TRBD1 | 14 | TRBJ1-2 | few | TRBV5-6 | CASTTRGLLYGYTF | TGTGCCAGCACCACGAGGGGGCTGCTCTATGGCTACACCTTC
NA | 14 | TRBJ2-1 | NA | TRBV28 | CASSSSVSYNEQFF | TGTGCCAGCAGTTCGTCAGTCTCCTACAATGAGCAGTTCTTC
TRBD2 | 15 | TRBJ2-1 | NA | TRBV9 | CASSAVAGADNEQFF | TGTGCCAGCAGCGCCGTGGCGGGAGCGGACAATGAGCAGTTCTTC
NA | 17 | TRBJ2-7 | NA | TRBV7-2 | CASSLQGGTGSSYEQYF | TGTGCCAGCAGCTTACAGGGGGGTACCGGGAGCTCCTACGAGCAGTACTTC
NA | 14 | TRBJ2-2 | NA | TRBV5-1 | CASSPIPGDGELFF | TGCGCCAGCAGCCCAATTCCAGGGGACGGGGAGCTGTTTTTT
NA | 13 | TRBJ2-3 | NA | TRBV9 | CASSVGGPDTQYF | TGTGCCAGCAGCGTAGGAGGGCCAGATACGCAGTATTTT
TRBD1 | 12 | TRBJ1-2 | NA | TRBV19 | CASSPGTVGYTF | TGTGCCAGTAGTCCTGGGACAGTTGGCTACACCTTC
NA | 11 | TRBJ2-1 | NA | TRBV30 | CAWSVRDEQFF | TGTGCCTGGAGTGTACGGGATGAGCAGTTCTTC
NA | 15 | TRBJ2-5 | many | TRBV7-9 | CASSSPILVRETQYF | TGTGCCAGCAGCTCACCAATTCTAGTGAGAGAGACCCAGTACTTC